This T cell receptor (beta chain) was captured by sequencing in a study of OX40 agonist ivuxolimab in advanced cancers. Study background: Patients' therapy was ivuxolimab, an antibody that acts as an agonist of OX40 (CD134).

Cycle 7 day 1, cycle 4 day 1, and baseline were the timepoints at which blood was sampled. Germline V gene data show CDR1 as KGHSH and CDR2 as LQKENI. V lost 4 bases to trimming and J lost 4 bases; unmatched junction nucleotides: 4. The CDR3 totals 14 residues. Only in-frame clones appear in the TCRdb table, and some are missing; sequencing was by immunoSEQ multiplex PCR. There are 95,000 to 100,000 clones in the sample; about 86% occur only once, and approximately 1.5% lies in the top ten. The V call is TRBV18, the J call TRBJ1-5; 7 nucleotides agree with TRBD1. The specimen was CD4+ or CD8+ T cells sorted from blood, collected in a trial of the OX40 agonist ivuxolimab. This receptor was obtained from an adult with an advanced solid tumor such as melanoma, head and neck, liver or kidney cancer. CDR3 bases: TGTGCCAGCTCACGGGACAGTGGAAATCAGCCCCAGCATTTT. Residues: CASSRDSGNQPQHF.